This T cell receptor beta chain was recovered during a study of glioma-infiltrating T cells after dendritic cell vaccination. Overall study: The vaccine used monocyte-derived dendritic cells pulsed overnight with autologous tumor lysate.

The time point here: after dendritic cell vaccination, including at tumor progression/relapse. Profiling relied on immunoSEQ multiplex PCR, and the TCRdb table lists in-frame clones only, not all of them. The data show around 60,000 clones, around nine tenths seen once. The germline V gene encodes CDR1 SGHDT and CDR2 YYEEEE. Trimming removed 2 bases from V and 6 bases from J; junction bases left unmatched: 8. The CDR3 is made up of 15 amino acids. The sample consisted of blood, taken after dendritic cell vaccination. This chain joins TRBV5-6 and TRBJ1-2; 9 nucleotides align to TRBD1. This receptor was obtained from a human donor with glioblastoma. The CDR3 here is CASSFETGGGHGYTF. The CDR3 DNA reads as TGTGCCAGCAGCTTTGAGACAGGGGGAGGGCATGGCTACACCTTC. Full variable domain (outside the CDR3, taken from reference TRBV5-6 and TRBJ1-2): DAGVTQSPTHLIKTRGQQVTLRCSPKSGHDTVSWYQQALGQGPQFIFQYYEEEERQRGNFPDRFSGHQFPNYSSELNVNALLLGDSALYLCASSFETGGGHGYTFGSGTRLTVV.